This TCR beta chain comes out of a study of human T cells and chemical hapten exposure (dated by TCRdb to the early 2020s). Describing the broader study: For sensitization, 2% DPC in acetone was applied to a 2 cm by 2 cm area of upper inner arm skin. Libraries were combined into a pool for sequencing, and differences in TCR yield between samples came mainly from small differences in library volumes within the pool. Patients additionally received weekly therapeutic DPC doses to the scalp throughout the roughly 26-week study period. Patient blood was sampled pre-sensitization (week 0) and at 2, 6 and about 24 weeks after DPC sensitization. Under 30 alopecia patients gave blood for TCR sequencing at one to four time points (pre-sensitization, 2, 6 and 24 weeks). Patch testing on the upper back used Finn chambers containing 0.01% DPC, with scoring done after 6 days according to International Contact Dermatitis Research Group standards. Peripheral blood TCR repertoire changes were tracked in vivo in alopecia patients during primary and secondary sensitization to the hapten diphenylcyclopropenone (DPC). Most of the patients in the cohort were female, and the cohort covered alopecia areata with under or over 50% scalp involvement, alopecia totalis and alopecia universalis.

In light of the paper, this sample's time point label describes: pre-sensitization, week 0. Taken with the paper, the label for treatment or condition translates to: therapeutic diphenylcyclopropenone sensitization with weekly scalp DPC. At every patch-test visit, the blood draw took place before the patch test was put on. Eligible patients were aged 18 to 70, diagnosed with alopecia, deemed suitable for DPC therapy, and excluded if pregnant. Total RNA was extracted from unfractionated whole blood collected in Tempus Blood RNA tubes. Points on this clonotype: Its antigen target is currently unknown. Base qualities are not at hand, and no much larger clone is one base apart.

Overall study results and their limits: A positive correlation was found between the number of PT1 expanded TCRs and patch test score, with significance reached at thresholds 8, 16 and 32 but not 4. Significantly more large CDR3 similarity clusters were formed by expanded TCRs than by pre-sensitization or healthy control sets, consistent with antigen-driven responses. After repeated subsampling, the strength of the expansion versus patch-test correlation and the threshold at which it became significant changed. No change with DPC sensitization was found in the number of TCRs above 1 in 1000 frequency, and no evidence of global repertoire structure alterations was found. Because all patients had alopecia, a presumed autoimmune disease, the immune response of the patients might differ from that of healthy individuals.

The library was produced with RACE. The instrument was a NextSeq 500. During library preparation, unique molecular identifiers were attached to individual cDNA molecules so that TCRs could be counted quantitatively and reproducibly. Each blood RNA sample was used to sequence both TCR alpha and TCR beta chains. Regarding the original processing steps: The median number of TCRs per sample was 85,000 to 100,000, ranging from about 23,224 to 750,000. V, J and CDR3 annotation of the TCR reads was performed with the Decombinator software suite. Every sample was subsampled to the same number of TCRs (28,000) for the PS versus PT1 abundance plots. TCRs were defined as expanded if absent before sensitization and observed at least eight times at the 2-week time point. The public sequencing data were trimmed at Q25 with fastp and processed into clonotypes with MiXCR by TCRdb, which kept only in-frame beta chains. Under each unique CDR3 protein, matching rows form one entry showing the most common genes and DNA. TCRdb's processing, not the authors', yielded these V and J calls. This sample gives approximately 100,000 distinct CDR3 sequences in total; roughly 8.8% of them show up just once. The ten biggest clones cover roughly 3.5% of the sample.

Taken from the germline V gene (reference sequence), the CDR1 and CDR2 loops are SEHNR and FQNEAQ. V drops 5 bases and J drops 6 bases, leaving 11 bases in between. There are 12 amino acids in the CDR3, from cysteine to phenylalanine inclusive. The DNA shown is the 36-base CDR3, in frame from base 1. Recombination linked TRBV7-9 to TRBJ2-7; the D gene is perhaps TRBD1 or TRBD2, as each covers 6 bases. Sample: whole blood, taken in connection with sensitization to the hapten diphenylcyclopropenone (DPC). The receptor was derived from a woman in her thirties or forties with alopecia areata. Some clones in this sample may be carry-over from other donors' samples. This receptor carries the CDR3 CASSLRGREQYF. In nucleotide form, the sequence is TGTGCCAGCAGCCTTCGGGGGCGCGAGCAGTACTTC.